Below, one TCR beta chain is given with its context. Its target is unknown. A multiplex PCR was run with 60 Vbeta primers and 13 Jbeta primers. Repertoires were generated with immunoSEQ multiplex PCR, while TCRdb's copy carries only in-frame clones and drops some. Among some 140,000 clones listed, roughly 79% were seen once. Germline V lookup: CDR1 MNHNS, CDR2 SASEGT. The V segment lost 6 bases and the J segment 10 bases; nucleotides outside the gene matches: 10. The CDR3 is made up of 15 amino acids. The entry originates in a study of cytomegalovirus exposure and HLA in healthy donors. Study-level points and caveats: Per a later analysis, HLA-associated TCR beta chains showed more clonal expansion than other, equally common TCR beta chains. The study labeled under 200 TCR beta chains cytomegalovirus-associated. Analysis performed later found around 15,000 TCR beta sequences associated with HLA alleles at 0.05 false discovery rate.

The sample taken for sequencing was PBMCs. This clonotype was obtained from a man in his late teens or twenties in good health and CMV-seronegative. The rearrangement links TRBV6-1 to TRBJ1-6; 9 nucleotides match TRBD1. CDR3 region: CASSLTGDRASPLHF. The CDR3 bases are TGTGCCAGCAGCCTAACGGGGGACAGGGCGTCACCCCTCCACTTT.